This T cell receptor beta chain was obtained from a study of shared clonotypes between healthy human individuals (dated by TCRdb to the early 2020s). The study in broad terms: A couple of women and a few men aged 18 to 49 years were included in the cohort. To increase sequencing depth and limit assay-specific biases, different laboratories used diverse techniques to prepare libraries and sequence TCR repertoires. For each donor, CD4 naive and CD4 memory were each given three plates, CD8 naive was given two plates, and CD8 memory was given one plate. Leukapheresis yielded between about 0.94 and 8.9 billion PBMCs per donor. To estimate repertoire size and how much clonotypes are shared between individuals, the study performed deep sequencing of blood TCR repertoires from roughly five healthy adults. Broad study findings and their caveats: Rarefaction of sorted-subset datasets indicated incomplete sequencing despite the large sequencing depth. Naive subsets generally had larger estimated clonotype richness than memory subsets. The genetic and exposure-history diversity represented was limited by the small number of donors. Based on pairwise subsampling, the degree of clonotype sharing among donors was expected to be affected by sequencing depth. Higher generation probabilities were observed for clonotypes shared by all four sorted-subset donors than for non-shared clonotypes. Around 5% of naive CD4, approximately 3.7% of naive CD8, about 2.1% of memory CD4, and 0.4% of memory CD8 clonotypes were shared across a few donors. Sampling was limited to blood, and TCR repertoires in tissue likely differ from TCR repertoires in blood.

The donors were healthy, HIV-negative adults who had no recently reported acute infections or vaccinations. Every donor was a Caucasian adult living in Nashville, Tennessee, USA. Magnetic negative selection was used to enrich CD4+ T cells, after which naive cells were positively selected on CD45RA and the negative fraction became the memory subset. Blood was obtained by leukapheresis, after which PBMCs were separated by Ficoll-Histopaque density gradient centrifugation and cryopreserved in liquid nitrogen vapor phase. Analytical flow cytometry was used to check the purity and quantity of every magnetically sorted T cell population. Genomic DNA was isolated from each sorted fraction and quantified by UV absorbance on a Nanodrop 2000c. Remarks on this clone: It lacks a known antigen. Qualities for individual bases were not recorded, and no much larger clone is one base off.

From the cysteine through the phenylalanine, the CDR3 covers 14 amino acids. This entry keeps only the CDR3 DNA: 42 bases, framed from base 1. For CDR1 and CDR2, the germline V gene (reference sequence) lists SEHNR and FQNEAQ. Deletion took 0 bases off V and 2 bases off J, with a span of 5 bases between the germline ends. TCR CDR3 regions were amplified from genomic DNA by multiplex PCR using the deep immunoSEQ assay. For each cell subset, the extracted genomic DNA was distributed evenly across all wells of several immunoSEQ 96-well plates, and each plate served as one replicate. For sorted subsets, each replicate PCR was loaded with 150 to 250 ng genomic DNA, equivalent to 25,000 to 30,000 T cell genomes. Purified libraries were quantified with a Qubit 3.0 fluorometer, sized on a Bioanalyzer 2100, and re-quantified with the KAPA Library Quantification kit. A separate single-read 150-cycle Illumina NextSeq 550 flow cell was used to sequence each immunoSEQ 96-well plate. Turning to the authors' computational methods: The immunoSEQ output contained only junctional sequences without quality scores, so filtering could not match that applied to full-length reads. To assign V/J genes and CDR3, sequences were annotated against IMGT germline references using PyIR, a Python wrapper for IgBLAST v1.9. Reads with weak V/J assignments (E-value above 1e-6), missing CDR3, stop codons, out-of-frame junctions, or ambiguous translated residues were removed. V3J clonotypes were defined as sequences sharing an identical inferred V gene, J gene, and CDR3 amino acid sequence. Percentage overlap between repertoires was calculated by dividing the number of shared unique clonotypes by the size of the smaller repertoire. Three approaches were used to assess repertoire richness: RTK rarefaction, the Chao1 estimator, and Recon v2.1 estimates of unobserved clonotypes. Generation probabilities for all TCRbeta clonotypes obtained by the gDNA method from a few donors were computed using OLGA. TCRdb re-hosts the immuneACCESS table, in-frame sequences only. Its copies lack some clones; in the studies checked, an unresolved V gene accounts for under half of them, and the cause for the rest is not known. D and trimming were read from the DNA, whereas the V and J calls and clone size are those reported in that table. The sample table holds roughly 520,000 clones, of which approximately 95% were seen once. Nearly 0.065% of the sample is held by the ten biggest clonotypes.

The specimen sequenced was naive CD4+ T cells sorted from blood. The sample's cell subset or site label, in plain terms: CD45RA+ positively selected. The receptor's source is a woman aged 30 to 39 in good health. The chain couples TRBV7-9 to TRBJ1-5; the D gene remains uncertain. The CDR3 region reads CASSLAQGNQPQHF. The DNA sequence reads TGTGCCAGCAGCTTAGCTCAGGGCAATCAGCCCCAGCATTTT. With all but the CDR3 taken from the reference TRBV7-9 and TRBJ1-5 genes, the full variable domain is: DTGVSQNPRHKITKRGQNVTFRCDPISEHNRLYWYRQTLGQGPEFLTYFQNEAQLEKSRLLSDRFSAERPKGSFSTLEIQRTEQGDSAMYLCASSLAQGNQPQHFGDGTRLSIL.